This T cell receptor (beta chain) emerged from a study of molecular identifiers for immune sequencing clone quantification. Trimming pared 1 base from V and 5 bases from J, leaving 23 bases between. CDR1 and CDR2 from the germline V gene are MNHEY and SMNVEV (reference sequence). The CDR3 has 18 residues. The authors built bulk TCR libraries by previously described methods with listed TCR primers. TCRdb called the PCR reads again in MiXCR, with one record for every CDR3 protein. Of about 640,000 distinct CDR3 sequences listed, about 20% are singletons. The V and J genes are TRBV27 and TRBJ2-5, with D possibly being TRBD2 (7 bases). Sequencing was done on a sample of naive CD8+ T cells from blood, with Jurkat cell RNA spiked in. Sample subset: FACS-sorted CD8+CD4-CCR7+CD45RA+ naive T cells. This sequence was found in a human donor in good health. Some libraries in this study had Jurkat cell RNA spiked in. CDR3 DNA: TGTGCCAGCAGTTTATACGGCGGGGGTTTCGGAAGGGGGGAGACCCAGTACTTC. Amino acid sequence: CASSLYGGGFGRGETQYF.